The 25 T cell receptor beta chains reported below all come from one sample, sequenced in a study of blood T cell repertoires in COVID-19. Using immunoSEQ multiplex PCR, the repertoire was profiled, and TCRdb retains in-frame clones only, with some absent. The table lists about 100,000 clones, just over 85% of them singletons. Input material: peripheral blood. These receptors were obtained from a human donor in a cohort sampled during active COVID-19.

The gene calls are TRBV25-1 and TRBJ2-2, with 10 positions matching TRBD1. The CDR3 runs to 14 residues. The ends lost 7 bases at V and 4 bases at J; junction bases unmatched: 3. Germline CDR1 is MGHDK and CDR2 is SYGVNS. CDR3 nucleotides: TGTGCCAGCACCGACAGGGGGCCCACCGGGGAGCTGTTTTTT. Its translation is CASTDRGPTGELFF.

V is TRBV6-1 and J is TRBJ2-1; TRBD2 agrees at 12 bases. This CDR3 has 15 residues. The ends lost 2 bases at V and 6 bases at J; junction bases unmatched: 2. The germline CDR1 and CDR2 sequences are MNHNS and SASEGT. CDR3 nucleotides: TGTGCCAGCAGTGAACCTAGCGGGGGGGGCAATGAGCAGTTCTTC. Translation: CASSEPSGGGNEQFF.

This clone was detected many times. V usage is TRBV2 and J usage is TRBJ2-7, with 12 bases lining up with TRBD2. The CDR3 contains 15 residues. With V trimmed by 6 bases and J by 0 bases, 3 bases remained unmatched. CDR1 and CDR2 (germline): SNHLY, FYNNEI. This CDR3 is CASRLTSGGSYEQYF. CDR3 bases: TGTGCCAGCAGGCTGACTAGCGGGGGCTCCTACGAGCAGTACTTC.

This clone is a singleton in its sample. CDR3 sequence reads: CASSQGLRSSYNEQFF. Written as DNA, the CDR3 is TGTGCCAGCAGCCAAGGACTGCGGAGCTCCTACAATGAGCAGTTCTTC. The chain combines TRBV3-1 (or the pseudogene TRBV3-2) with TRBJ2-1; D is unresolved. The CDR3 has 16 residues. From germline, CDR1 is LGHDT and CDR2 YNNKEL (reference sequence). Trimming took off 1 base at V and 0 bases at J, with 10 bases between the two ends.

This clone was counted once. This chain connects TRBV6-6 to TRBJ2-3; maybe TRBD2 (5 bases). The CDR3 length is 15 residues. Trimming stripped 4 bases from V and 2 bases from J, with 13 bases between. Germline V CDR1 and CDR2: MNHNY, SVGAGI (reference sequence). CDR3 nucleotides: TGTGCCAGCAGTTCTGGCGGGTACCTCACAGATACGCAGTATTTT. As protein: CASSSGGYLTDTQYF.

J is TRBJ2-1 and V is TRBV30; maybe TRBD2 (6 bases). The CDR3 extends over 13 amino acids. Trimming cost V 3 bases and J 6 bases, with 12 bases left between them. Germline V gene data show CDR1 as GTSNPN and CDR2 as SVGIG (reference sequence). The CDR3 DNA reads TGTGCCTGGAGCGGGAGAGTTTTCAATGAGCAGTTCTTC. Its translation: CAWSGRVFNEQFF.

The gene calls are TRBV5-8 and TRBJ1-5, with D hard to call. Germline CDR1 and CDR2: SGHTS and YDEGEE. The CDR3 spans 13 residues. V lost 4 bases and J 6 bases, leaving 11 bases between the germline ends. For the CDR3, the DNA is TGTGCCAGCAGCACCCGAGCGGTTCAGCCCCAGCATTTT. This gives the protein CASSTRAVQPQHF.

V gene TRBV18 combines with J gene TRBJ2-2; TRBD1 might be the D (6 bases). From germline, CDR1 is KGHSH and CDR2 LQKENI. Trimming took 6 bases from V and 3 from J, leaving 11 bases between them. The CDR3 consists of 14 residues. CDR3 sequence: CASSPNRDTGELFF. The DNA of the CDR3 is TGTGCCAGCTCGCCGAACAGGGACACCGGGGAGCTGTTTTTT.

The CDR3 nucleotides are TGTGCCAGCAGTTTTGCTAGCGGGAGTGTGGCCTACAATGAGCAGTTCTTC. This gives the protein CASSFASGSVAYNEQFF. The rearrangement links TRBV6-4 to TRBJ2-1, with 10 bases lining up with TRBD2. The germline CDR1 and CDR2 sequences are MRHNA and SNTAGT. The V gene end was trimmed by 5 bases and the J gene end by 2 bases; junction bases not matched to a gene: 9. The CDR3 sequence is 17 residues long.

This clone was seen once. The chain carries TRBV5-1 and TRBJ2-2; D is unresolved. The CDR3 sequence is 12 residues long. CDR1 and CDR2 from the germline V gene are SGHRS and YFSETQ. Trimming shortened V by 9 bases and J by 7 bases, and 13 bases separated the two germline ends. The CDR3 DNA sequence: TGCGCCACCAAGCATGGTGACGGGGAGCTGTTTTTT. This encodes CATKHGDGELFF.

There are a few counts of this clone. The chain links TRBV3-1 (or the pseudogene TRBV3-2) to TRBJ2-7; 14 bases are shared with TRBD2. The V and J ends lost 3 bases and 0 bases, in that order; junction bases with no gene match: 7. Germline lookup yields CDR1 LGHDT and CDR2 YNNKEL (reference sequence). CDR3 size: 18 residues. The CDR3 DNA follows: TGTGCCAGCAGCCACGGACTAGCGGGAGGCCCCAGCTCCTACGAGCAGTACTTC. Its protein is CASSHGLAGGPSSYEQYF.

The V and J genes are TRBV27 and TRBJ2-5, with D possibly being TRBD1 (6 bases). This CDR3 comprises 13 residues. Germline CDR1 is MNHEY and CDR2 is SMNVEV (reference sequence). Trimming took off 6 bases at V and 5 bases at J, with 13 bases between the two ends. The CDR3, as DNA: TGTGCCAGCAGCCCAGCTAGGGGGGAGACCCAGTACTTC. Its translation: CASSPARGETQYF.

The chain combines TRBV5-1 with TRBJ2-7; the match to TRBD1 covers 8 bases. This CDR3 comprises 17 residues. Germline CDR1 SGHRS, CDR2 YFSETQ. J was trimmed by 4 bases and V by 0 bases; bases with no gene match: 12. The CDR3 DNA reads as TGCGCCAGCAGCTTGGCGAGGACAGGGTTCAGTGGGTACGAGCAGTACTTC. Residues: CASSLARTGFSGYEQYF.

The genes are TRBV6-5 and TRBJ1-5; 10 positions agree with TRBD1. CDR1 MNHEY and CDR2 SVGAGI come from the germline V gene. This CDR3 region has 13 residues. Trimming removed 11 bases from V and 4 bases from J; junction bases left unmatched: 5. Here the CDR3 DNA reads TGTGCCGGCCGGGACAGGGGAAATCAGCCCCAGCATTTT. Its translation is CAGRDRGNQPQHF.

CDR3 bases: TGCGCCAGCAGCGTAACAACAACTAATGAAAAACTGTTTTTT. Its protein product is CASSVTTTNEKLFF. The rearrangement joins TRBV5-1 to TRBJ1-4; unclear D gene. CDR1 and CDR2 (germline): SGHRS, YFSETQ. The V and J ends lost 4 bases and 0 bases respectively, with 7 bases between them. This CDR3 contains 14 residues. Full variable domain (outside the CDR3, taken from reference TRBV5-1 and TRBJ1-4): KAGVTQTPRYLIKTRGQQVTLSCSPISGHRSVSWYQQTPGQGLQFLFEYFSETQRNKGNFPGRFSGRQFSNSRSEMNVSTLELGDSALYLCASSVTTTNEKLFFGSGTQLSVL.

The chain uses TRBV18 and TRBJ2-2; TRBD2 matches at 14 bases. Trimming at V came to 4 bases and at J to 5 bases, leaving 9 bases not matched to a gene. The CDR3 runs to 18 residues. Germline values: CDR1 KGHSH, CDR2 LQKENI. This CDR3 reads CASSRRGLAGVGTGELFF. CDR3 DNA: TGTGCCAGCTCACGAAGGGGACTAGCGGGAGTCGGGACCGGGGAGCTGTTTTTT.

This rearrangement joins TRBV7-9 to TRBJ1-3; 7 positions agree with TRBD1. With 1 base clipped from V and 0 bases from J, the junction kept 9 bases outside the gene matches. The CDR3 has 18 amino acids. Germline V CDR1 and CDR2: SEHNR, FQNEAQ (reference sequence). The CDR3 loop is CASSLGGMGQSSGNTIYF. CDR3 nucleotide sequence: TGTGCCAGCAGCTTAGGCGGTATGGGACAGAGCTCTGGAAACACCATATATTTT.

CDR3 bases: TGTGCCAGTAGAAAAGCGGGAGGCTCGGCAAAGGGCATTCAGTACTTC. This codes for CASRKAGGSAKGIQYF. J is TRBJ2-4 and V is TRBV19, with 9 bases lining up with TRBD2. The CDR3 sequence is 16 residues long. Germline-derived CDR1 and CDR2 are LNHDA and SQIVND (reference sequence). Trimming took 6 bases from V and 9 from J; bases not matched to a gene: 15.

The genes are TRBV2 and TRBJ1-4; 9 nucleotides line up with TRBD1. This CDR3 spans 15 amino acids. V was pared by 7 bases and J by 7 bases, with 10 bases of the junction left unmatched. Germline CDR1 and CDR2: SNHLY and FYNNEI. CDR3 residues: CASTWGQGRGEKLFF. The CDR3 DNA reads TGTGCCAGCACTTGGGGACAGGGTCGAGGTGAAAAACTGTTTTTT.

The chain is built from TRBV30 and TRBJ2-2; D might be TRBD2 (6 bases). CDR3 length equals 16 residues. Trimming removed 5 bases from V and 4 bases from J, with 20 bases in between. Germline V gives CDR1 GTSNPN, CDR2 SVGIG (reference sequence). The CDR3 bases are TGTGCCTGGGTGACCAGGAGGGGAAGATTCACCGGGGAGCTGTTTTTT. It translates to CAWVTRRGRFTGELFF.

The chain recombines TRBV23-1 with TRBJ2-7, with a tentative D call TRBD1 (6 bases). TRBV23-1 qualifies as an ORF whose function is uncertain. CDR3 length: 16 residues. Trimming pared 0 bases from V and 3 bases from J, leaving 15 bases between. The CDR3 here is CASSQSPRQALYEQYF. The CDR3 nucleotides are TGCGCCAGCAGTCAATCGCCCCGACAGGCCCTCTACGAGCAGTACTTC.

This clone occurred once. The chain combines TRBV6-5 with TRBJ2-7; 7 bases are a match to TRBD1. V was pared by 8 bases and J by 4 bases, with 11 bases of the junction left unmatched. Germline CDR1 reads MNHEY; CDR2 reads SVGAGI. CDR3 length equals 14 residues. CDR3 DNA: TGTGCCAGCGCCTATCTGGACAGGCCTTACGAGCAGTACTTC. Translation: CASAYLDRPYEQYF.

This CDR3 reads CASSPAGGYNEQFF. CDR3 nucleotides: TGTGCCAGCAGTCCAGCGGGAGGGTACAATGAGCAGTTCTTC. J is TRBJ2-1 and V is TRBV6-5; 10 bases align to TRBD2. The CDR3 contains 14 residues. CDR1 and CDR2 (germline): MNHEY, SVGAGI. The V gene end was trimmed by 5 bases and the J gene end by 4 bases; junction bases not matched to a gene: 2.

The chain's CDR3 is CASSINQGGEAFF. The CDR3 DNA is TGCGCCAGCAGCATTAATCAGGGAGGGGAAGCTTTCTTT. The V and J genes are TRBV10-2 and TRBJ1-1; TRBD1 might be the D (5 bases). The CDR3 extends over 13 amino acids. Germline assignment: CDR1 WSHSY and CDR2 SAAADI. Trimming took off 6 bases at V and 8 bases at J, with 16 bases between the two ends.

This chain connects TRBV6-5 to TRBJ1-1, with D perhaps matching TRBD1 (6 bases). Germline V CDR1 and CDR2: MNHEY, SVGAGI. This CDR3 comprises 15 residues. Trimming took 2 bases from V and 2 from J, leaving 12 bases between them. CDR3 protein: CASSYGTTRNTEAFF. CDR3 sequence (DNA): TGTGCCAGCAGTTACGGGACAACCCGCAACACTGAAGCTTTCTTT.